Listed here are 6 T cell receptor beta chains from one sample, sequenced in a study of control samples from healthy donors and cancer patients. Assay used: immunoSEQ multiplex PCR; TCRdb lists only in-frame clones, some missing. The sample data list roughly 190,000 clones. The sample taken for sequencing was blood. The receptors come from a woman in her 30s in good health.

The genes are TRBV4-3 and TRBJ1-2, with 12 bases identical to TRBD1. From germline, CDR1 is LGHNA and CDR2 YSLEER. V dropped 6 bases and J dropped 10; count of bases not matched to a gene: 3. This CDR3 comprises 12 residues. The CDR3 is CASRGQGAVYTF. CDR3 bases: TGCGCCAGCAGGGGACAGGGGGCCGTCTACACCTTC.

The chain has TRBV6-5 and TRBJ2-7; D not resolved. CDR1 and CDR2 from the germline V gene are MNHEY and SVGAGI. The CDR3 totals 13 residues. The ends were cut back, 6 bases at V and 5 bases at J, with 14 bases in the middle. In DNA, the CDR3 is TGTGCCAGCAGCCGACCCCCAGGTCACGAGCAGTACTTC. Amino acid sequence: CASSRPPGHEQYF.

V usage is TRBV11-2 and J usage is TRBJ2-7; 9 nucleotides line up with TRBD2. J was trimmed by 6 bases and V by 4 bases; bases with no gene match: 13. The CDR3 consists of 16 residues. CDR1 and CDR2 from the germline V gene are SGHAT and FQNNGV. The CDR3, as DNA: TGTGCCAGCAGCTCGGCGGGACTAGCTAAATACGGCGAGCAGTACTTC. It specifies CASSSAGLAKYGEQYF.

The chain employs TRBV7-9 and TRBJ2-3; 10 bases are a match to TRBD2. Germline V gives CDR1 SEHNR, CDR2 FQNEAQ (reference sequence). V lost 5 bases, J lost 4 bases, and 12 bases stayed unmatched. There are 17 residues in the CDR3. DNA for the CDR3: TGTGCCAGCAGCCAGCGACTAGCGGGCGTACAACCAGATACGCAGTATTTT. This sequence encodes CASSQRLAGVQPDTQYF.

For this clone: Other DNA sequences in this sample translate to the same CDR3. The chain combines TRBV4-3 with TRBJ2-7; TRBD1 matches at 9 bases. The CDR3 is 14 amino acids. The V segment lost 4 bases and the J segment 2 bases; nucleotides outside the gene matches: 3. CDR1 is LGHNA and CDR2 is YSLEER in the germline V gene. In nucleotides, the CDR3 is TGCGCCAGCAGCCCAGGGACAGGGACCTACGAGCAGTACTTC. Translated: CASSPGTGTYEQYF.

V gene TRBV28 combines with J gene TRBJ1-5; 7 nucleotides align to TRBD1. Germline V gives CDR1 MDHEN, CDR2 SYDVKM. The CDR3 has 13 amino acids. The ends lost 7 bases at V and 3 bases at J; junction bases unmatched: 3. The CDR3 sequence: CASKGQANQPQHF. CDR3 bases: TGTGCCAGCAAAGGACAGGCCAATCAGCCCCAGCATTTT.